Listed below are T cell receptor beta chains from one sample, sequenced in a study of T cells in Graves' hyperthyroidism and ophthalmopathy. TCRdb re-derived calls from the multiplex PCR reads in MiXCR, one entry per CDR3 protein. The sample records about 380,000 distinct CDR3 sequences, about 14% being singletons. Input material: blood. These receptor sequences come from a woman aged 25 to 45 with Graves' ophthalmopathy. Both conserved end residues are part of each CDR3.

v_call cdr3_aa
TRBV29-1 CSARASGVNTGELFF
TRBV5-4 CASSLGLGTDYGYTF
TRBV7-2 CASSLARVRTSGGTRTDTQYF
TRBV12-3/TRBV12-4 CASSGPGGQGISYEQYF
TRBV27 CASRFGQTHTGELFF
TRBV2 CASRPRRDNQPQHF
TRBV28 CASSLPQGRSNQPQHF
TRBV15 CATSTESGGYYNEQFF
TRBV27 CASSPYPEPSQTGELFF
TRBV30 CAWRGQGNSPLHF
TRBV7-8 CASTYGGARGNEQFF
TRBV12-3/TRBV12-4 CASSFRYYGYTF
TRBV13 CASSSPPNYEQYF
TRBV6-1 CASSEAGGENQPQHF
TRBV11-1 CASSQTGGELDWNTEAFF
TRBV15 CATSRSGVSTGELFF
TRBV20-1 CSANPGLAGSYNEQFF
TRBV7-8 CASRSSRFRMNTEAFF
TRBV6-4 CASSSTATRYGYTF
TRBV7-9 CVSSFEQRSGANVLTF
TRBV6-1 CASIKHSNQPQHF
TRBV28 CASSLFPGATQETQYF
TRBV3-1 CATSTAGTKTSYEQYF
TRBV6-1 CASSEALEGNEQYF
TRBV20-1 CSATMGNTEAFF
TRBV3-1 CASSRTSGVYNEQFF
TRBV5-1 CASSLEVAGGPDTQYF
TRBV18 CASSPPGKGAEAFF
TRBV11-2 CASSSTDRTEAFF
TRBV24-1 CATSDLVRDTGELFF
TRBV6-4 CASSDSDTGELFF
TRBV6-1 CASSGTQQAPNYGYTF
TRBV3-1 CASSHRSGRDSQRETQYF
TRBV12-3/TRBV12-4 CASRTGQGSGELFF
TRBV10-3 CAISEPDGNYGYTF
TRBV4-1 CASSGYTSGNTIYF
TRBV7-8 CASSPRVGQAYEQYF
TRBV28 CASSLNRGAAYGYTF
TRBV15 CATSRDLEGRRAEAFF
TRBV6-5 CASSYSTGAGAEAFF
TRBV2 CASQLQGLSTEAFF
TRBV4-1 CASSQQAGDRYEQHF